This entry lists 4 T cell receptor beta chains sequenced from one sample in a study of early T cells in non-severe SARS-CoV-2 infection. TCRdb used MiXCR to reprocess the 5' RACE reads, holding one entry per CDR3 protein. This repertoire shows over 50,000 distinct CDR3 sequences, 7.5% to 9.5% found once; its top ten account for around 4.5%. The sequenced sample was whole blood. These receptors all stem from an adult who was a healthcare worker with PCR-confirmed SARS-CoV-2 infection or an uninfected control (not recorded which).

In this sample, this clonotype turned up a few times. Because the CDR3's place on the DNA is in doubt, the DNA is left out and the CDR3 is given as listed by TCRdb. This CDR3 is CSATPSGQGYNEQFF. The chain has TRBV20-1 and TRBJ2-1; the D call in the table, TRBD1, was not verified against the DNA. Per the germline V gene, CDR1 is DFQATT and CDR2 is SNEGSKA (reference sequence). The CDR3 adds up to 15 amino acids, both ends counted.

This clonotype was detected a few times. The chain couples TRBV5-1 to TRBJ2-2; 10 nucleotides line up with TRBD1. V shed 1 base, J shed 4 bases, and the junction held 4 bases outside the gene matches. The CDR3 consists of 16 residues. Germline assignment: CDR1 SGHRS and CDR2 YFSETQ. The CDR3 here is CASSLQTGGLTGELFF. The DNA for the CDR3 is TGCGCCAGCAGCTTGCAGACAGGGGGCCTCACCGGGGAGCTGTTTTTT.

In this sample, this clonotype turned up many times. The CDR3 reads CASSLGQGFDYEQYF. For the CDR3, the DNA is TGCGCCAGCAGCTTGGGTCAGGGATTCGACTACGAGCAGTACTTC. This chain links TRBV5-1 with TRBJ2-7; D possibly corresponds to TRBD1 (5 bases). Trimming took 0 bases from V and 3 from J, leaving 13 bases between them. The CDR3 loop spans 15 amino acids. CDR1 SGHRS and CDR2 YFSETQ come from the germline V gene.

The chain employs TRBV29-1 and TRBJ2-3, with a tentative D call TRBD2 (7 bases). This CDR3 has 16 amino acids. CDR1 and CDR2 from the germline V gene are SQVTM and ANQGSEA. The V end was cut by 0 bases, the J end by 1 base, with 14 bases between. CDR3: CSVEDWGGLGTDTQYF. The DNA of the CDR3 is TGCAGCGTTGAAGATTGGGGGGGCCTGGGCACAGATACGCAGTATTTT.